This T cell receptor beta chain appears in the sequencing data of a study of T cell changes during pregnancy in multiple sclerosis. The CDR3 spans 17 residues. Germline V gene data show CDR1 as MNHEY and CDR2 as SMNVEV (reference sequence). The V end was cut by 5 bases, the J end by 0 bases, with 17 bases between. Only in-frame clones appear in the TCRdb table, and some are missing; sequencing was by immunoSEQ multiplex PCR. The sample shows around 81,000 clones, 80% to 95% of them seen only once. The rearrangement links TRBV27 to TRBJ2-1; weak D call: TRBD1 (6 bases). This sample comprised peripheral blood, obtained after pregnancy. The TCR originated in a female donor in good health, enrolled as a control in a pregnancy study. The CDR3 loop is CASSPRGGSSSYNEQFF. DNA for the CDR3: TGTGCCAGCAGTCCCCGTGGGGGCAGCAGCTCCTACAATGAGCAGTTCTTC.